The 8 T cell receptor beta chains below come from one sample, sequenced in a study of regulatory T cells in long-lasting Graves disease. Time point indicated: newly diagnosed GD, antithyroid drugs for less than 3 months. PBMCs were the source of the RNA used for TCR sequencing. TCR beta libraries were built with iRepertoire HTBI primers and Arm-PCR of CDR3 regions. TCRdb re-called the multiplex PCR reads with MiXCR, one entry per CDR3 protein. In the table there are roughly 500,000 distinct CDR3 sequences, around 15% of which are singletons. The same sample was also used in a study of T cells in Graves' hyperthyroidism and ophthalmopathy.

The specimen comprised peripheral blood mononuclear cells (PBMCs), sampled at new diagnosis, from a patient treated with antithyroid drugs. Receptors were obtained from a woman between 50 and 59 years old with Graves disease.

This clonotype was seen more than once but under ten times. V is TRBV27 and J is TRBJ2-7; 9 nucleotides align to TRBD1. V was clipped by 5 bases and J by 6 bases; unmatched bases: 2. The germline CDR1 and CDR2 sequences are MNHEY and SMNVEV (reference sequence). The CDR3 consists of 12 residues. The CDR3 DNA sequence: TGTGCCAGCAGTACACAGGGGGCCGAGCAGTACTTC. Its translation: CASSTQGAEQYF.

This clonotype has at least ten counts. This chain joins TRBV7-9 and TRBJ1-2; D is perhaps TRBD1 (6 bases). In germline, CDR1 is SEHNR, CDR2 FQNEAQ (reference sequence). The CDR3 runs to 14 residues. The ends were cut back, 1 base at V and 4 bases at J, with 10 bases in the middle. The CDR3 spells CASSLEGDSYGYTF. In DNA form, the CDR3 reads TGTGCCAGCAGCTTAGAGGGGGATAGCTATGGCTACACCTTC.

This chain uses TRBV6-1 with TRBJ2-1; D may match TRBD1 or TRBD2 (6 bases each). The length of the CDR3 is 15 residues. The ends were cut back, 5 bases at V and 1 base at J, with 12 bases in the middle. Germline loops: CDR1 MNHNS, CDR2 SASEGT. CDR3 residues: CASSRLGGSYNEQFF. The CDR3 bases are TGTGCCAGCAGTCGACTAGGGGGGTCCTACAATGAGCAGTTCTTC.

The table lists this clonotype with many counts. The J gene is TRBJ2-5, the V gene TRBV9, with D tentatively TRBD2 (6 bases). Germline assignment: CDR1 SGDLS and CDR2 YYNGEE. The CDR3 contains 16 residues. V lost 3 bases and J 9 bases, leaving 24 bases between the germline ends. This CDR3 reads CASSAKGPTTGGAQYF. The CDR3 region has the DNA TGTGCCAGCAGCGCAAAGGGACCCACAACAGGAGGGGCCCAGTACTTC. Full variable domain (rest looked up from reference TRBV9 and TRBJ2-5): DSGVTQTPKHLITATGQRVTLRCSPRSGDLSVYWYQQSLDQGLQFLIQYYNGEERAKGNILERFSAQQFPDLHSELNLSSLELGDSALYFCASSAKGPTTGGAQYFGPGTRLLVL.

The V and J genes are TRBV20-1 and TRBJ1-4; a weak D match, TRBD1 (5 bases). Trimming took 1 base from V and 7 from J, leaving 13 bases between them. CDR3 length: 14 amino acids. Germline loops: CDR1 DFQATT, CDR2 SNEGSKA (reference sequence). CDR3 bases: TGCAGTGCTAGAGGGGACCGTCTTAGTGAAAAACTGTTTTTT. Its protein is CSARGDRLSEKLFF.

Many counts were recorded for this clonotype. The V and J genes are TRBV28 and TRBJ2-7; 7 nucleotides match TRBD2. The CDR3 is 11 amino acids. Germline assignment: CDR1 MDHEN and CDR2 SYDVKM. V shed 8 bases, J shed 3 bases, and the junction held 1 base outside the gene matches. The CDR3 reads CASRGDYEQYF. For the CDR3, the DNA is TGTGCCAGCCGGGGGGACTACGAGCAGTACTTC.

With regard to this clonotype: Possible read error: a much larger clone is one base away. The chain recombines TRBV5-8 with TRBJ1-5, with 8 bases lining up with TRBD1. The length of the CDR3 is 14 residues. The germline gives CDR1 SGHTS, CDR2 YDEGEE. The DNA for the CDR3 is TGTGCCAGCAGCTTGGAGGACAGGGTTCAGCCCGAGCATTTT. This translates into CASSLEDRVQPEHF.

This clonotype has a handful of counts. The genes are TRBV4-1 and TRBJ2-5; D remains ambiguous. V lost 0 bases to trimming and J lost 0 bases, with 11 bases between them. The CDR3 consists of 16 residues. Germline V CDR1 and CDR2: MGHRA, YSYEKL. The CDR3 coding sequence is TGCGCCAGCAGCCAAGATGGCGGCACGTACCAAGAGACCCAGTACTTC. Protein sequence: CASSQDGGTYQETQYF.